This T cell receptor beta chain stems from a study of CD8+ T cells in alopecia areata. Study-wide context: It was oral tofacitinib, at 5 to 10 mg twice daily, that treated patients received. Patients took tofacitinib for 6 to 18 months, followed by 6 drug-free months.

Noted treatment: oral pan-JAK inhibitor, 5-10 mg twice daily. Concerning this clone: Its target is not known.

The study's findings and limits: Clonality was higher in lesional than normal scalp, especially in alopecia totalis/universalis. Mouse data revealed clearer TCR sharing than patient data did, a gap possibly tied to HLA.

It was cDNA, reverse transcribed from extracted RNA, that served as the sequencing template. Sequencing was performed with immunoSEQ multiplex PCR; in TCRdb, only in-frame clones are kept and a portion is missing. Of 150,000 to 200,000 clones in the sample, 50% to 75% are singletons; the top ten hold approximately 16%. This CDR3 has 15 amino acids. V gave up 9 bases and J gave up 0 bases, with 18 bases separating them. From germline, CDR1 is MGHRA and CDR2 YSYEKL. V is TRBV4-1 and J is TRBJ2-7, with D perhaps matching TRBD1 (5 bases). This clonotype was sampled from a human donor with alopecia areata. The starting material was CD4+ T cells sorted from blood, obtained at roughly week 58, from a patient treated with tofacitinib. The CDR3 DNA sequence: TGCGCCAGTGCCAGGGAACCCTCCAGCTCCTACGAGCAGTACTTC. This codes for CASAREPSSSYEQYF.